This section outlines one T cell receptor beta chain sequence together with its context. This clone was detected a few times. Its antigen is unknown. Base qualities are missing; no much larger clone stands one base away. Using the deep immunoSEQ assay, TCR CDR3 regions were amplified from genomic DNA by multiplex PCR. Extracted genomic DNA from each cell subset was spread evenly across all wells of several immunoSEQ 96-well plates, with each plate serving as a replicate. Each replicate PCR for sorted subsets received approximately 200 ng genomic DNA, equal to 28,000 or so T cell genomes. The purified libraries were quantified using a Qubit 3.0 fluorometer, sized with a Bioanalyzer 2100, and then quantified again using the KAPA Library Quantification kit. Every immunoSEQ 96-well plate was sequenced on a separate single-read 150-cycle Illumina NextSeq 550 flow cell. For the original study's pipeline: Because the immunoSEQ output included only junctional sequences and no quality scores, the filtering could not be the same as the filtering used for full-length reads. Sequences were annotated with PyIR, a Python wrapper for IgBLAST v1.9, using IMGT germline references to assign V/J genes and CDR3. Reads were filtered out if the reads had weak V/J assignments (E-value above 1e-6), no CDR3, stop codons, out-of-frame junctions, or ambiguous translated residues. A V3J clonotype was defined by an identical inferred V gene, J gene, and CDR3 amino acid sequence. Percentage overlap between repertoires was computed as shared unique clonotypes divided by the size of the smaller repertoire. Three approaches were used to assess repertoire richness: RTK rarefaction, the Chao1 estimator, and Recon v2.1 estimates of unobserved clonotypes. OLGA was used to compute generation probabilities for all TCRbeta clonotypes that the gDNA method yielded from a few donors. Imported from immuneACCESS, the table was reduced by TCRdb to in-frame sequences with V and J called. These copies leave out some clones; in studies compared against another copy, an unresolved V gene accounts for under half, and the cause of the remainder is not known. That table supplies the V and J calls and clone size; D and trimming were determined from the DNA. The sample table shows around 720,000 clones, and roughly 73% are seen once. The top ten clones comprise 1.5% to 2% of the sample.

The donors were healthy, HIV-negative adults who had no recently reported acute infections or vaccinations. Every donor was a Caucasian adult residing in Nashville, Tennessee, USA. Magnetic negative selection was used to enrich CD4+ T cells, after which naive cells were positively selected on CD45RA and the negative fraction became the memory subset. Blood was collected by leukapheresis, and PBMCs were isolated by Ficoll-Histopaque density gradient centrifugation and then cryopreserved in liquid nitrogen vapor phase. Purity and quantity of every magnetically sorted T cell population were checked by analytical flow cytometry. Each sorted fraction had its genomic DNA isolated and then quantified by UV absorbance on a Nanodrop 2000c. The data belong to a study of shared clonotypes between healthy human individuals (TCRdb year 2020). Concerning the study at large: The cohort included a few men and two women between 18 and 49 years of age. For each donor, CD4 naive and CD4 memory were each given three plates, CD8 naive was given two plates, and CD8 memory was given one plate. To estimate repertoire size and how much clonotype sharing occurs between individuals, the study deeply sequenced the blood TCR repertoires of about 5 healthy adults. To increase sequencing depth and limit assay-specific biases, TCR repertoire library preparation and sequencing were carried out by different laboratories using diverse techniques. Each donor's leukapheresis produced roughly between roughly 0.9 and 8.9 billion PBMCs. The paper as a whole reports these results and caveats: Even with the large sequencing depth, rarefaction of the sorted-subset datasets indicated that sequencing was incomplete. Larger estimated clonotype richness was generally found for naive subsets than for memory subsets. Pairwise subsampling indicated that sequencing depth was expected to affect the degree of clonotype sharing among donors. Higher generation probabilities were observed for clonotypes shared by all four sorted-subset donors than for non-shared clonotypes. When a handful of donors were compared, the shared fraction of clonotypes was about 5.4% for naive CD4, about 4% for naive CD8, 2.3% for memory CD4, and less than 0.5% for memory CD8. Because the study included only a small number of donors, the genetic and exposure-history diversity represented was limited. Sampling was restricted to blood, and TCR repertoires in tissue are likely to differ from TCR repertoires in blood.

The CDR3, from cysteine to phenylalanine, totals 16 residues. Here the CDR3 DNA is all that survives: 48 bases in frame from base 1. The germline V gene sets CDR1 to SNHLY and CDR2 to FYNNEI. The TCR sequence derives from a woman in her twenties or thirties in good health. The sequencing sample was made of memory CD4+ T cells sorted from blood. The intended sense of this specimen's cell subset or site label: CD45RA-negative fraction. Rearrangement joined TRBV2 to TRBJ2-5; TRBD1 lines up with 7 middle nucleotides. The DNA end favors TRBJ2-7, so the J call may be wrong. The CDR3: CASSDSTGSGSYEQYF. The DNA is as follows: TGTGCCAGCAGTGATTCGACAGGGAGTGGTTCCTACGAGCAGTACTTC.